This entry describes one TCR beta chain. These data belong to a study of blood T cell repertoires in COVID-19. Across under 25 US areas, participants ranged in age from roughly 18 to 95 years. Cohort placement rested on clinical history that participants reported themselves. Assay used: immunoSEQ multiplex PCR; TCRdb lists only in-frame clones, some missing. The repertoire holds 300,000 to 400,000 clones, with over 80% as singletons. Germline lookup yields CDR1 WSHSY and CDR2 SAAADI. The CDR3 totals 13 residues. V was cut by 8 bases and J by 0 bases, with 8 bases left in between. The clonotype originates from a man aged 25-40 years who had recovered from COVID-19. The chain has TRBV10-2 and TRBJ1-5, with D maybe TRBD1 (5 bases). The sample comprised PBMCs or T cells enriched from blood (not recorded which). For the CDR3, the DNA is TGCGCCAGCGGGCAGGGTAGCAATCAGCCCCAGCATTTT. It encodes CASGQGSNQPQHF.